The 16 T cell receptor beta chains reported below all come from one sample, sequenced in a study of blood T cell repertoires in COVID-19. Data came from immunoSEQ multiplex PCR; TCRdb stores just in-frame clones and leaves some out. The table includes some 400,000 clones, roughly nine tenths detected once. Sequenced: PBMCs or T cells enriched from blood (not recorded which). These receptor sequences come from a woman in her thirties or forties who had been exposed to COVID-19.

The chain carries TRBV29-1 and TRBJ2-2; D is unresolved. The V end lost 7 bases, the J end lost 4 bases, and 7 bases lay between the germline ends. The length of the CDR3 is 11 residues. CDR1 is SQVTM and CDR2 is ANQGSEA in the germline V gene. The CDR3 loop is CSADITGELFF. The DNA for the CDR3 is TGCAGCGCCGACATCACCGGGGAGCTGTTTTTT.

The chain carries TRBV5-1 and TRBJ2-6; 10 positions match TRBD1. J was trimmed by 0 bases and V by 4 bases; bases with no gene match: 4. The CDR3 is 17 residues long. Germline CDR1 and CDR2: SGHRS and YFSETQ. The CDR3 spells CASSVTGGDSGANVLTF. The CDR3, as DNA: TGCGCCAGCAGCGTGACAGGGGGCGACTCTGGGGCCAACGTCCTGACTTTC.

CDR3 sequence (DNA): TGTGCCAGCAGCCTAGGACTCCGCACCGAGCCCCAGCATTTT. It encodes CASSLGLRTEPQHF. The genes are TRBV2 and TRBJ1-5; D unresolved. Germline V gene sequence: CDR1 SNHLY, CDR2 FYNNEI. V was cut by 6 bases and J by 8 bases, with 17 bases left in between. The CDR3 is 14 amino acids.

The chain combines TRBV7-3 with TRBJ1-1; 7 bases are a match to TRBD1. Losses at the gene ends were 5 bases for V and 6 bases for J; bases not matched to a gene: 12. CDR1 and CDR2 (germline): SGHTA, FQGTGA. This CDR3 comprises 15 residues. CDR3 DNA: TGTGCCAGCAGCCAGAACCCAGGGGGGCGACCTGAAGCTTTCTTT. Translated, it gives CASSQNPGGRPEAFF.

Note on this clone: The sample contains more than one DNA sequence encoding this CDR3. This rearrangement joins TRBV7-3 to TRBJ1-1; a possible D gene is TRBD1 (5 bases). The V gene lost 6 bases and the J gene lost 2 bases, with 10 bases spanning the gap. This CDR3 has 13 amino acids. Germline V gene lookup returns CDR1 SGHTA and CDR2 FQGTGA. The CDR3 coding sequence is TGTGCCAGCAGTCTTAGGGGTAACACTGAAGCTTTCTTT. As protein: CASSLRGNTEAFF.

This clone was seen more than once but under ten times. V gene TRBV7-9 combines with J gene TRBJ1-2; 9 bases align to TRBD1. Germline V CDR1 and CDR2: SEHNR, FQNEAQ (reference sequence). V was clipped by 7 bases and J by 7 bases; unmatched bases: 13. This CDR3 spans 15 amino acids. CDR3 in amino acids: CASITTGGKDSGYTF. The CDR3 bases are TGTGCCAGCATCACGACAGGGGGAAAGGATAGTGGCTACACCTTC. The full variable domain, completed using reference TRBV7-9 and TRBJ1-2, is DTGVSQNPRHKITKRGQNVTFRCDPISEHNRLYWYRQTLGQGPEFLTYFQNEAQLEKSRLLSDRFSAERPKGSFSTLEIQRTEQGDSAMYLCASITTGGKDSGYTFGSGTRLTVV.

This chain uses TRBV5-6 with TRBJ2-7, with D hard to call. The CDR3 is 13 residues long. Germline V CDR1 and CDR2: SGHDT, YYEEEE. Trimming cost V 4 bases and J 2 bases, with 10 bases left between them. In nucleotides, the CDR3 is TGTGCCAGCAGCCAAACTTTAACCTACGAGCAGTACTTC. Translation: CASSQTLTYEQYF.

The rearrangement uses TRBV12-5 and TRBJ1-6; 7 bases are shared with TRBD1. The J segment lost 7 bases and the V segment lost 0 bases, leaving 9 bases of the junction unmatched. Per the germline V gene, CDR1 is LGHNT and CDR2 is FRNRAP. CDR3 length: 17 residues. The CDR3 nucleotides read TGTGCTAGTGGTTTGGTAATTACAGGGGCCGGGAATTCACCCCTCCACTTT. The encoded protein is CASGLVITGAGNSPLHF.

The chain employs TRBV19 and TRBJ1-2; D not resolved. V shed 8 bases and J shed 0 bases, with 10 bases lying between them. This CDR3 has 13 residues. Germline CDR1 LNHDA, CDR2 SQIVND (reference sequence). The CDR3 nucleotides read TGTGCCAGTCGTTCACATTCTAACTATGGCTACACCTTC. Protein: CASRSHSNYGYTF.

The V call is TRBV7-3, the J call TRBJ1-3; D is possibly TRBD1 (5 bases). V lost 5 bases, J lost 8 bases, and 13 bases lay in between. The germline V gene has CDR1 SGHTA and CDR2 FQGTGA. The CDR3 extends over 13 amino acids. The CDR3 loop reads CASSPGTGDTIYF. Here the CDR3 DNA reads TGTGCCAGCAGCCCGGGGACGGGGGACACCATATATTTT.

The chain joins TRBV6-6 to TRBJ2-3; TRBD2 agrees at 14 bases. This CDR3 has 17 amino acids. The trim removed 5 bases at V and 2 bases at J, leaving 6 bases unmatched. CDR1 is MNHNY and CDR2 is SVGAGI in the germline V gene (reference sequence). Here the CDR3 reads CASSLGTSGSVTDTQYF. CDR3 in DNA: TGTGCCAGCAGTCTCGGGACTAGCGGGAGTGTCACAGATACGCAGTATTTT.

The CDR3 is CAWSLATPDYEKLFF. CDR3 in DNA: TGTGCCTGGAGTTTGGCGACGCCGGACTACGAAAAACTGTTTTTT. The chain is built from TRBV30 and TRBJ1-4; no reliable D call. The CDR3 length is 15 residues. V was clipped by 2 bases and J by 8 bases, with 18 bases between them. Germline CDR1 GTSNPN, CDR2 SVGIG (reference sequence).

V gene TRBV11-2 combines with J gene TRBJ2-7; D might be TRBD2 (5 bases). With 5 bases removed from V and 2 bases from J, the gap between germline ends came to 13 bases. CDR1 is SGHAT, CDR2 FQNNGV, per germline. There are 14 residues in the CDR3. CDR3 in amino acids: CASSLFPGTYEQYF. The CDR3 nucleotides read TGTGCCAGCAGCCTATTTCCCGGGACCTACGAGCAGTACTTC.

The V call is TRBV18, the J call TRBJ1-1; weak D call: TRBD1 (6 bases). Germline CDR1 is KGHSH and CDR2 is LQKENI. With 3 bases removed from V and 3 bases from J, the gap between germline ends came to 20 bases. The CDR3 consists of 17 residues. The CDR3: CASSPDRLRNRDTEAFF. In DNA, the CDR3 is TGTGCCAGCTCACCCGACAGGTTAAGAAACAGGGACACTGAAGCTTTCTTT.

This clone was recorded once. The chain has TRBV4-1 and TRBJ1-2; TRBD1 is a possible D gene (6 bases). Trimming removed 1 base from V and 5 bases from J, with 11 bases in between. The CDR3 sequence is 14 residues long. The germline gives CDR1 MGHRA, CDR2 YSYEKL. Here the CDR3 reads CASSQGTAVYGYTF. The CDR3, as DNA: TGCGCCAGCAGCCAAGGGACAGCCGTTTATGGCTACACCTTC.

This clone has just one count. The chain uses TRBV3-1 (or the pseudogene TRBV3-2) and TRBJ2-5; no clear D. V was pared by 0 bases and J by 6 bases, with 5 bases between. Germline CDR1 reads LGHDT; CDR2 reads YNNKEL (reference sequence). CDR3 length: 12 residues. The CDR3 nucleotides read TGTGCCAGCAGCCAAGATAGTAAGACCCAGTACTTC. Residues: CASSQDSKTQYF.